This TCR beta chain is drawn from a study of a mutant IDH1 vaccine in newly diagnosed glioma. The data were produced by immunoSEQ multiplex PCR, yet TCRdb's version contains in-frame clones alone and is incomplete. Of 55,000 to 65,000 clones detected, approximately 80% appear once; the ten largest clones hold about 4%. As to time point: week 35, safety follow-up. A 20-mer mutant IDH1 peptide at 300 ug was injected subcutaneously with topical imiquimod. The CDR3 contains 12 residues. V lost 6 bases to trimming and J lost 4 bases, with 9 bases between them. Germline V gives CDR1 LNHDA, CDR2 SQIVND (reference sequence). This clone has a handful of counts. Its antigen is as yet unknown.

This specimen consisted of PBMCs, obtained from a glioma patient whose treatment included an IDH1 peptide vaccine. The TCR comes from a young man with glioma. The chain is built from TRBV19 and TRBJ1-1; no reliable D call. CDR3 in amino acids: CASSPGITEAFF. The CDR3 coding sequence is TGTGCCAGTAGCCCGGGAATCACTGAAGCTTTCTTT.